This T cell receptor beta chain was identified during a study of T cell repertoires in cytomegalovirus infection. Broader study findings: Across the ex vivo response, the dominant clonotypes were HLA-C-restricted CMV-specific TCR beta clonotypes.

TCRdb ran MiXCR on the reads and lists one entry per CDR3 protein. Seen here are about 130,000 distinct CDR3 sequences, approximately 9.2% observed once, and the top ten hold around 9.1%. Trimming took 6 bases from V and 8 from J, leaving 16 bases between them. The CDR3 consists of 12 residues. Germline V gene sequence: CDR1 SQVTM, CDR2 ANQGSEA. On this clonotype itself: Its antigen is unknown.

This clonotype was sampled from a human donor in good health (CMV status not recorded). Some clones in this sample may be carry-over from other donors' samples. What was sequenced was PBMCs. The chain employs TRBV29-1 and TRBJ1-1; D gene ambiguous. Written as DNA, the CDR3 is TGCAGCGTGTATCAACTCGGAGGGGAAGCTTTCTTT. As protein: CSVYQLGGEAFF.